This T cell receptor beta chain was recorded in a study of shared clonotypes between healthy human individuals. Study outcomes and limitations: Memory subsets had estimated richness that was generally smaller than that of naive subsets. Clonotype sharing across several donors was observed for 4.5% to 6.5% of naive CD4 clonotypes.

CD45RO negativity and positive selection for CCR7 defined naive CD8 cells, a population that excluded terminally differentiated effector memory CD45RA+ cells. The authors distributed each subset's genomic DNA evenly over several immunoSEQ plates. Assay: immunoSEQ multiplex PCR; the TCRdb copy retains only in-frame clones and omits some. The table shows some 2.1 million clones, with about 94% occurring only once. Remarks on this clone: The antigen is unknown.

Material: naive CD8+ T cells sorted from blood. The clonotype was recovered from a young man in good health.

The CDR3 spells CASSPPYGLNTEAFF. Here the CDR3 DNA reads TGTGCCAGCAGCCCACCTTATGGACTGAACACTGAAGCTTTCTTT. J is TRBJ1-1 and V is TRBV13; D unclear. The germline CDR1 and CDR2 sequences are PRHDT and FYEKMQ (reference sequence). This CDR3 region has 15 residues. The V gene lost 5 bases and the J gene lost 0 bases, with 13 bases spanning the gap.